These 21 T cell receptor beta chains share one sample of origin, sequenced in a study of blood T cells in healthy people across ages. Alongside a J-beta primer mix, a sample-barcoded 5' primer served in a second PCR lasting roughly 7 to 12 cycles. TCRdb used MiXCR to reprocess the 5' RACE reads, holding one entry per CDR3 protein. The table includes hundreds of thousands of distinct CDR3 sequences, roughly 50% detected once. Sequencing input: blood. The source of these receptors is a man aged 25 to 40 in good health.

V gene TRBV5-5 combines with J gene TRBJ2-5; D unclear. Trimming removed 7 bases from V and 2 bases from J, with 12 bases in between. The CDR3 is made up of 13 amino acids. CDR1 SGHKS and CDR2 YYEKEE come from the germline V gene (reference sequence). The CDR3 sequence is CASLLGRQETQYF. The CDR3 nucleotides read TGTGCCAGCCTTCTCGGCAGACAAGAGACCCAGTACTTC.

The genes are TRBV12-3 or TRBV12-4 and TRBJ2-5; TRBD2 matches at 8 bases. Germline trimming cut 3 bases from V and 11 bases from J; bases unmatched to any gene: 14. The CDR3 extends over 15 amino acids. The CDR3: CASSLGAPGGNEQYF. The CDR3 nucleotides read TGTGCCAGCAGTTTGGGGGCCCCGGGAGGGAATGAGCAGTACTTC.

V and J are TRBV6-2 or TRBV6-3 and TRBJ2-7, with D hard to call. Trimming removed 0 bases at V and 4 bases at J, with 7 bases between. In germline, CDR1 is MNHEY, CDR2 SVGEGT. This CDR3 contains 13 residues. The CDR3 nucleotides read TGTGCCAGCAGTTACTCAGGTTGGTACGAGCAGTACTTC. This codes for CASSYSGWYEQYF.

J is TRBJ1-2 and V is TRBV7-2, with TRBD1 identical over 7 bases. V was clipped by 5 bases and J by 6 bases; unmatched bases: 15. Germline CDR1 is SGHTA and CDR2 is FQGNSA. There are 16 residues in the CDR3. For the CDR3, the DNA is TGTGCCAGCAGCCCTCAGGGTGACAGGGCAGGAGATGGCTACACCTTC. This codes for CASSPQGDRAGDGYTF. Drawing the rest from reference TRBV7-2 and TRBJ1-2, the complete variable domain is GAGVSQSPSNKVTEKGKDVELRCDPISGHTALYWYRQSLGQGLEFLIYFQGNSAPDKSGLPSDRFSAERTGGSVSTLTIQRTQQEDSAVYLCASSPQGDRAGDGYTFGSGTRLTVV.

V is TRBV11-2 and J is TRBJ2-3; D not resolved. V lost 8 bases, J lost 5 bases, and 8 bases lay in between. CDR3 length: 11 residues. From germline, CDR1 is SGHAT and CDR2 FQNNGV. The CDR3 loop is CASLQGDTQYF. CDR3 bases: TGTGCCAGCCTCCAAGGAGATACGCAGTATTTT.

The chain combines TRBV7-8 with TRBJ2-4; D uncertain. This CDR3 contains 13 residues. Germline-derived CDR1 and CDR2 are SGHVS and FQNEAQ. The V end lost 1 base, the J end lost 13 bases, and 14 bases lay between the germline ends. The DNA of the CDR3 is TGTGCCAGCAGCTTAGGGCTAGTCACCAAGCAGTACTTC. It codes for CASSLGLVTKQYF.

The chain combines TRBV11-2 with TRBJ1-1; 8 nucleotides line up with TRBD1. Germline CDR1 SGHAT, CDR2 FQNNGV. The CDR3 contains 13 residues. Trimming cost V 5 bases and J 10 bases; bases outside gene matches: 9. The CDR3 region has the DNA TGTGCCAGCAGCCGGGACAGGACCCAACGAGCTTTCTTT. Amino acids: CASSRDRTQRAFF.

This clonotype was counted ten times or more. The chain has TRBV7-9 and TRBJ2-7; no clear D gene. This CDR3 is built from 12 residues. Germline CDR1 is SEHNR and CDR2 is FQNEAQ (reference sequence). Trimming removed 1 base from V and 4 bases from J, with 5 bases in between. The CDR3 DNA sequence: TGTGCCAGCAGCTTAGAGAGGTACGAGCAGTACTTC. Its protein is CASSLERYEQYF.

The chain combines TRBV4-2 with TRBJ1-4; D is uncertain. CDR3 length equals 17 residues. Germline V gives CDR1 LGHNA, CDR2 YNFKEQ. The V end was cut by 3 bases, the J end by 4 bases, with 18 bases between. In DNA, the CDR3 is TGTGCCAGCAGCCAGGCCCACGTGGGAGTACTTAATGAAAAACTGTTTTTT. It translates to CASSQAHVGVLNEKLFF.

The CDR3 here is CASSLAYSSYNEQFF. CDR3 DNA sequence: TGTGCCAGCAGTTTAGCGTATAGCTCCTACAATGAGCAGTTCTTC. The chain carries TRBV27 and TRBJ2-1; D uncertain. This CDR3 spans 15 amino acids. V lost 2 bases to trimming and J lost 0 bases, with 8 bases between them. Germline V CDR1 and CDR2: MNHEY, SMNVEV (reference sequence).

This clonotype came up once. The CDR3 spells CASSLSWGTSDTYNEQFF. The DNA of the CDR3 is TGTGCCAGCAGCTTGTCCTGGGGGACTAGCGATACCTACAATGAGCAGTTCTTC. This rearrangement joins TRBV5-6 to TRBJ2-1; TRBD2 matches at 10 bases. Losses at the gene ends were 1 base for V and 2 bases for J; bases not matched to a gene: 9. CDR3 length: 18 amino acids. Germline V gene sequence: CDR1 SGHDT, CDR2 YYEEEE.

V gene TRBV2 combines with J gene TRBJ1-2, with unresolved D. Per germline, CDR1 SNHLY and CDR2 FYNNEI. The V end lost 6 bases, the J end lost 10 bases, and 15 bases lay between the germline ends. The CDR3 sequence is 12 residues long. The CDR3 sequence is CASSLELNLYTF. The CDR3 DNA reads as TGTGCCAGCAGCCTTGAATTAAATCTCTACACCTTC.

This clonotype appeared a few times. V gene TRBV5-1 combines with J gene TRBJ2-3; the D is unclear. Germline V gene lookup returns CDR1 SGHRS and CDR2 YFSETQ. With 4 bases removed from V and 6 bases from J, the gap between germline ends came to 15 bases. CDR3 length: 14 amino acids. The CDR3 region is CASSLGTQQDTQYF. In nucleotides, the CDR3 is TGCGCCAGCAGCCTGGGAACGCAGCAGGATACGCAGTATTTT.

This chain joins TRBV7-2 and TRBJ1-6, with TRBD1 matching over 7 bases. Losses at the gene ends were 1 base for V and 10 bases for J; bases not matched to a gene: 4. Germline V CDR1 and CDR2: SGHTA, FQGNSA. The CDR3 consists of 14 residues. CDR3 bases: TGTGCCAGCAGCTTAGACAGGGGTAGGTCACCCCTCCACTTT. Protein sequence: CASSLDRGRSPLHF.

V is TRBV5-6 and J is TRBJ2-1; D is possibly TRBD2 (6 bases). This CDR3 has 17 amino acids. From germline, CDR1 is SGHDT and CDR2 YYEEEE. The V gene lost 4 bases and the J gene lost 0 bases, with 17 bases spanning the gap. The DNA for the CDR3 is TGTGCCAGCAGCCCCCTCGGGAGCCTACTCTCCTACAATGAGCAGTTCTTC. This codes for CASSPLGSLLSYNEQFF.

The chain is built from TRBV27 and TRBJ2-1; 10 nucleotides match TRBD2. This CDR3 comprises 15 residues. V shed 6 bases and J 0 bases; nucleotides not matched to a gene: 2. The germline gives CDR1 MNHEY, CDR2 SMNVEV (reference sequence). CDR3: CASRTSGVSYNEQFF. CDR3 sequence (DNA): TGTGCCAGCAGAACTAGCGGGGTCTCCTACAATGAGCAGTTCTTC.

This clonotype came up many times. The CDR3 DNA reads as TGCAGCGTCCAGGGGGTCGGGGTCTACAATGAGCAGTTCTTC. This translates into CSVQGVGVYNEQFF. The V and J genes are TRBV29-1 and TRBJ2-1, with 7 bases lining up with TRBD1. The germline gives CDR1 SQVTM, CDR2 ANQGSEA. The CDR3 runs to 14 residues. V trimming: 6 bases; J trimming: 3 bases; junction bases outside the gene matches: 8.

This clonotype was found a few times. V gene TRBV6-2 or TRBV6-3 combines with J gene TRBJ2-7, with 7 bases that match TRBD2. The CDR3 spans 15 residues. CDR1 MNHEY and CDR2 SVGEGT come from the germline V gene. The trim removed 2 bases at V and 3 bases at J, leaving 7 bases unmatched. The chain's CDR3 is CASSYGGGFGYEQYF. The CDR3 coding sequence is TGTGCCAGCAGTTACGGGGGGGGATTCGGCTACGAGCAGTACTTC.

A remark on this clonotype: A junction boundary mismatches the germline segment, possibly from a read error. For the CDR3, the DNA is TGCGGCGTGCGAGGGTACCAAGAGACCCAGTACTTC. Amino acids: CGVRGYQETQYF. V is TRBV29-1 and J is TRBJ2-5, with D possibly matching TRBD2 (5 bases). The CDR3 runs to 12 residues. Germline-derived CDR1 and CDR2 are SQVTM and ANQGSEA.

Points on this clonotype: One junction end does not reproduce the germline sequence, and a read error may be involved. This chain connects TRBV20-1 to TRBJ2-7, with unresolved D. This CDR3 has 13 residues. Germline V gene sequence: CDR1 DFQATT, CDR2 SNEGSKA (reference sequence). CDR3 region: CSAESSSRYGQYF. As DNA, the CDR3 is TGCAGTGCCGAGTCGTCTAGTAGGTACGGGCAGTACTTC.

In regard to this clonotype: The junction departs from the called germline gene at one end, perhaps through a read error. V usage is TRBV10-3 and J usage is TRBJ2-1; D is possibly TRBD2 (5 bases). This CDR3 is 18 amino acids long. Germline loops: CDR1 ENHRY, CDR2 SYGVKD. The CDR3 protein is CAISDGSRALDFYNEQFF. The CDR3 nucleotides are TGTGCCATCAGTGATGGGAGTCGAGCCCTAGATTTTTACAATGAGCAATTCTTC.